This TCR beta chain derives from a study of CD8 T cell repertoires and HIV-1 epitope variants. At the level of the study: T cells were stimulated with Twenty-five Gag and Nef peptides separately. Controls were a CMV, EBV and flu pool, Ebola AY9, and no peptide. An uncultured baseline aliquot held 1M T cells.

For this clone: Its antigen remains unknown.

CDR1 is SGHKS, CDR2 YYEKEE, per germline (reference sequence). V gave up 1 base and J gave up 1 base, with 9 bases separating them. The length of the CDR3 is 14 residues. Sequencing used immunoSEQ multiplex PCR; TCRdb keeps in-frame clones, though not all of them. The repertoire holds 5,000 to 7,000 clones, under 70% seen once, with around 40% in the top ten. Sequencing used cultured CD8+ T cells derived from PBMCs. This TCR came from a male donor with HIV. V is TRBV5-5 and J is TRBJ2-7; D not resolved. For the CDR3, the DNA is TGTGCCAGCAGCTTGACCGCAGCTTCCTACGAGCAGTACTTC. Translated, it gives CASSLTAASYEQYF.